A selection of T cell receptor beta chains follows, all from one sample in a study of early T cells in non-severe SARS-CoV-2 infection. TCRdb re-called the 5' RACE reads through MiXCR, storing one row per CDR3 protein. The data show more than 50,000 distinct CDR3 sequences, with around 10% seen just once and 2.5% held by the top ten. Sequencing used whole blood, obtained at baseline. The receptors originated from an adult who was a healthcare worker with PCR-confirmed SARS-CoV-2 infection or an uninfected control (not recorded which). CDR3s leave out the opening cysteine and the closing phenylalanine or tryptophan. Clone size is not always given. Where it is, it says once, few, many or a class for expanded clones.

V gene	clone size	J gene	CDR3 protein
TRBV7-2	-	TRBJ2-7	ASSSGASYEQY
TRBV5-1	few	TRBJ2-1	ASSPGGASSGPESSYNEQF
TRBV20-1	few	TRBJ2-1	SAGFNEQF
TRBV24-1	many	TRBJ2-1	ATSDGDRGPEQF
TRBV9	few	TRBJ2-5	ASSVASGTSGNQETQY
TRBV28	many	TRBJ2-7	ASGTSGGTYEQY
TRBV7-8	-	TRBJ2-3	ASSSSGRGDTQY
TRBV11-2	-	TRBJ2-7	ASSLGKFLKEGGYEQY
TRBV15	many	TRBJ2-3	ATGTSGSASTDTQY
TRBV10-3	many	TRBJ2-1	AISEGLAGVDEQF
TRBV7-3	many	TRBJ2-5	ASSLSHTQETQY
TRBV18	few	TRBJ2-5	ASSDRLETQY
TRBV7-3	few	TRBJ2-2	ASSFGTGELF
TRBV7-6	few	TRBJ1-2	ASSLMAGKIPGNYGYT
TRBV6-6	few	TRBJ2-3	ASSGRLTPDTQY
TRBV18	-	TRBJ2-7	ASSLRPDGYEQY
TRBV11-2	-	TRBJ1-3	ASRPTTAGKSSGNTIY
TRBV4-3	-	TRBJ2-5	ASSQASFETQY
TRBV11-2	many	TRBJ2-1	ASSSRLVRDEQF
TRBV6-2/TRBV6-3	-	TRBJ2-5	ASGPGLAGGTQY
TRBV6-1	few	TRBJ2-7	ASSAGDNYEQY
TRBV7-9	-	TRBJ2-5	ASSQHPPETQY
TRBV12-3/TRBV12-4	-	TRBJ2-5	ASRVKETQY
TRBV6-2/TRBV6-3	-	TRBJ2-7	ASRDTRGLAYRYEQY
TRBV6-6	few	TRBJ2-7	ASSPPRGYYEQY
TRBV28	many	TRBJ2-5	ASTWDSPQETQY
TRBV6-5	-	TRBJ1-2	ASSYGVLRGAYGYT
TRBV6-6	many	TRBJ2-7	ASGTGDEQY